The 28 T cell receptor beta chains below all came from one sample that was sequenced in a study of T cell repertoires in cytomegalovirus infection. From the reads, TCRdb called clonotypes with MiXCR, one entry per CDR3 protein. The data contain 150,000 or so distinct CDR3 sequences, 20% to 30% of them singletons. Sequences were obtained from PBMCs. The receptors stem from a human donor in good health (CMV status not recorded). Some clones in this sample may be carry-over from other donors' samples.

The chain is built from TRBV11-2 and TRBJ1-4, with TRBD1 matching over 11 bases. Losses at the gene ends were 0 bases for V and 14 bases for J; bases not matched to a gene: 8. The CDR3 covers 15 residues. CDR1 SGHAT and CDR2 FQNNGV come from the germline V gene. CDR3 nucleotides: TGTGCCAGCAGCTTAGATGGGGGACAGGGGGTTAACCTGTTTTTT. Amino acid sequence: CASSLDGGQGVNLFF.

J is TRBJ2-7 and V is TRBV7-9; maybe TRBD1 (6 bases). With 5 bases removed from V and 0 bases from J, the gap between germline ends came to 11 bases. CDR1 and CDR2 from the germline V gene are SEHNR and FQNEAQ (reference sequence). The CDR3 is 14 residues long. The CDR3 DNA sequence: TGTGCCAGCAGCCCCCGGGACACCTCCTACGAGCAGTACTTC. This translates into CASSPRDTSYEQYF.

There are a few counts of this clonotype. The CDR3 DNA follows: TGCGCCAGCAGCCTGGGGGACATCACCTACGAGCAGTACTTC. Protein product: CASSLGDITYEQYF. This sequence joins TRBV5-1 and TRBJ2-7; D is possibly TRBD1 (6 bases). CDR3 length equals 14 residues. Trimming removed 4 bases from V and 2 bases from J, with 13 bases in between. Per the germline V gene, CDR1 is SGHRS and CDR2 is YFSETQ. Full variable domain (outside the CDR3, taken from reference TRBV5-1 and TRBJ2-7): KAGVTQTPRYLIKTRGQQVTLSCSPISGHRSVSWYQQTPGQGLQFLFEYFSETQRNKGNFPGRFSGRQFSNSRSEMNVSTLELGDSALYLCASSLGDITYEQYFGPGTRLTVT.

This chain links TRBV28 with TRBJ2-2; 7 bases line up with TRBD1. The germline V gene has CDR1 MDHEN and CDR2 SYDVKM. There are 14 residues in the CDR3. Germline trimming cut 8 bases from V and 3 bases from J; bases unmatched to any gene: 6. CDR3 region: CASLRQGDTGELFF. The CDR3 DNA follows: TGTGCCAGCTTACGGCAGGGGGACACCGGGGAGCTGTTTTTT. The full variable domain, with the rest looked up from reference TRBV28 and TRBJ2-2, is DVKVTQSSRYLVKRTGEKVFLECVQDMDHENMFWYRQDPGLGLRLIYFSYDVKMKEKGDIPEGYSVSREKKERFSLILESASTNQTSMYLCASLRQGDTGELFFGEGSRLTVL.

This clonotype occurred many times. The chain uses TRBV7-2 and TRBJ2-6, with a weak D call TRBD1 (5 bases). The CDR3 loop spans 15 amino acids. CDR1 SGHTA and CDR2 FQGNSA come from the germline V gene. V lost 5 bases and J 0 bases, leaving 8 bases between the germline ends. The CDR3: CASSPQGSGANVLTF. The CDR3 DNA sequence: TGTGCCAGCAGCCCCCAGGGCTCTGGGGCCAACGTCCTGACTTTC.

This clonotype has a count of ten or more. The chain links TRBV7-2 to TRBJ1-1; 7 nucleotides line up with TRBD1. This CDR3 comprises 14 residues. Germline lookup yields CDR1 SGHTA and CDR2 FQGNSA. V was clipped by 3 bases and J by 3 bases; unmatched bases: 4. CDR3 coding DNA: TGTGCCAGCAGCTTGAGGCAGGGGGACACTGAAGCTTTCTTT. It codes for CASSLRQGDTEAFF. The full variable domain, rest sourced from reference TRBV7-2 and TRBJ1-1, is GAGVSQSPSNKVTEKGKDVELRCDPISGHTALYWYRQSLGQGLEFLIYFQGNSAPDKSGLPSDRFSAERTGGSVSTLTIQRTQQEDSAVYLCASSLRQGDTEAFFGQGTRLTVV.

The chain uses TRBV9 and TRBJ2-7; 11 bases line up with TRBD1. There are 15 residues in the CDR3. The germline V gene has CDR1 SGDLS and CDR2 YYNGEE. J lost 0 bases, V lost 3 bases, and 2 bases had no gene match. The CDR3 spells CASSAGTGGSYEQYF. CDR3 coding DNA: TGTGCCAGCAGCGCAGGGACAGGGGGCTCCTACGAGCAGTACTTC.

This clonotype was counted only a few times. The genes are TRBV11-3 and TRBJ2-5, with 8 bases aligning to TRBD1. Germline V gene sequence: CDR1 SGHNT, CDR2 YENEEA. The CDR3 is 16 residues long. V was clipped by 2 bases and J by 3 bases; unmatched bases: 8. CDR3 nucleotides: TGTGCCAGCAGCTTAATCCAGGACAGGGAGGAAGAGACCCAGTACTTC. Translation: CASSLIQDREEETQYF.

This clonotype was counted ten times or more. In nucleotides, the CDR3 is TGTGCCAGCAGCCGGGGACAAGGGACTGAAGCTTTCTTT. The encoded protein is CASSRGQGTEAFF. The V and J genes are TRBV7-9 and TRBJ1-1, with D possibly matching TRBD1 (6 bases). Trimming shortened V by 5 bases and J by 5 bases, and 12 bases separated the two germline ends. The CDR3 consists of 13 residues. Germline V gives CDR1 SEHNR, CDR2 FQNEAQ (reference sequence).

This clonotype was picked up a small number of times. The V call is TRBV28, the J call TRBJ2-5; D is undetermined. The CDR3 has 12 amino acids. Germline-derived CDR1 and CDR2 are MDHEN and SYDVKM. The V and J ends lost 7 bases and 0 bases respectively, with 6 bases between them. CDR3 coding DNA: TGTGCCAGCACGGGCGACCAAGAGACCCAGTACTTC. Its translation: CASTGDQETQYF.

This clonotype was found many times. The CDR3 bases are TGTGCCAGCAGCTTAGAGCGGGCGGGCTCCTGGTCTGAAGCTTTCTTT. Protein sequence: CASSLERAGSWSEAFF. The rearrangement links TRBV7-6 to TRBJ1-1; D is ambiguous. The CDR3 loop spans 16 amino acids. V lost 1 base, J lost 6 bases, and 18 bases lay in between. Germline lookup yields CDR1 SGHVS and CDR2 FNYEAQ.

This clonotype was seen repeatedly, ten times or more. This chain connects TRBV7-3 to TRBJ1-6; D may be TRBD1 (6 bases). The CDR3 extends over 15 amino acids. With 1 base removed from V and 7 bases from J, the gap between germline ends came to 11 bases. Germline V CDR1 and CDR2: SGHTA, FQGTGA. The CDR3 DNA follows: TGTGCCAGCAGCTTAAATGGGGGCGGGAATTCACCCCTCCACTTT. Residues: CASSLNGGGNSPLHF.

The chain employs TRBV11-2 and TRBJ1-1; possibly TRBD1 for D (5 bases). The V gene's germline CDR1 is SGHAT and CDR2 FQNNGV. This CDR3 region has 14 residues. V lost 5 bases and J 3 bases, leaving 13 bases between the germline ends. The CDR3 region has the DNA TGTGCCAGCAGCGGTGGGGGAACGGACACTGAAGCTTTCTTT. It encodes CASSGGGTDTEAFF.

This sequence joins TRBV11-3 and TRBJ2-7; D unclear. The CDR3 length is 14 residues. Trimming shortened V by 1 base and J by 0 bases, and 7 bases separated the two germline ends. Germline V lookup: CDR1 SGHNT, CDR2 YENEEA. The CDR3 here is CASSLGPVSYEQYF. CDR3 sequence (DNA): TGTGCCAGCAGCTTAGGTCCGGTCTCCTACGAGCAGTACTTC. Drawing the rest from reference TRBV11-3 and TRBJ2-7, the complete variable domain is EAGVVQSPRYKIIEKKQPVAFWCNPISGHNTLYWYLQNLGQGPELLIRYENEEAVDDSQLPKDRFSAERLKGVDSTLKIQPAELGDSAVYLCASSLGPVSYEQYFGPGTRLTVT.

V usage is TRBV6-5 and J usage is TRBJ2-5, with D possibly TRBD1 on 6 matching bases. CDR1 MNHEY and CDR2 SVGAGI come from the germline V gene. V was pared by 0 bases and J by 4 bases, with 9 bases between. The CDR3 totals 14 residues. Here the CDR3 reads CASSYSNRAETQYF. As DNA, the CDR3 is TGTGCCAGCAGTTACTCGAACAGGGCAGAGACCCAGTACTTC.

In this sample, this clonotype turned up a few times. The V and J genes are TRBV28 and TRBJ2-5, with a possible D match to TRBD2 (5 bases). The CDR3 has 13 amino acids. V was clipped by 7 bases and J by 5 bases, with 14 bases between them. CDR1 MDHEN and CDR2 SYDVKM come from the germline V gene. CDR3 DNA sequence: TGTGCCAGCACCGGTACTAGTAGCGAGACCCAGTACTTC. Its translation: CASTGTSSETQYF.

This clonotype was detected a few times. V and J are TRBV25-1 and TRBJ1-1, with D unresolved. CDR3 size: 14 residues. Looked up from germline, CDR1 is MGHDK and CDR2 is SYGVNS. Between the trimmed V and J ends, which lost 1 base and 1 base, there was a span of 7 bases. In nucleotides, the CDR3 is TGTGCCAGCAGTGAATTCGTCGGGAACACTGAAGCTTTCTTT. Residues: CASSEFVGNTEAFF. Complete variable domain (other parts from reference TRBV25-1 and TRBJ1-1): EADIYQTPRYLVIGTGKKITLECSQTMGHDKMYWYQQDPGMELHLIHYSYGVNSTEKGDLSSESTVSRIRTEHFPLTLESARPSHTSQYLCASSEFVGNTEAFFGQGTRLTVV.

The chain uses TRBV15 and TRBJ2-1, with D perhaps TRBD2 (6 bases). Trimming cost V 5 bases and J 5 bases, with 25 bases left between them. The germline CDR1 and CDR2 sequences are LNHNV and YYDKDF (reference sequence). CDR3 size: 18 residues. CDR3 DNA: TGTGCCACCAGCGATAAAATTACCGGGGGTCGGGTTAACAATGAGCAGTTCTTC. This gives the protein CATSDKITGGRVNNEQFF. Together with reference TRBV15 and TRBJ2-1, the CDR3 gives the full variable domain: DAMVIQNPRYQVTQFGKPVTLSCSQTLNHNVMYWYQQKSSQAPKLLFHYYDKDFNNEADTPDNFQSRRPNTSFCFLDIRSPGLGDTAMYLCATSDKITGGRVNNEQFFGPGTRLTVL.

V is TRBV12-3 or TRBV12-4 and J is TRBJ2-7; maybe TRBD1 (5 bases). The CDR3 is made up of 15 amino acids. Deletions cut 3 bases from V and 1 base from J, with 13 bases between. The CDR3 protein is CASSFQDPGSYEQYF. For the CDR3, the DNA is TGTGCCAGCAGTTTCCAGGACCCAGGGTCCTACGAGCAGTACTTC.

The chain uses TRBV20-1 and TRBJ2-7; D is undetermined. The CDR3 is made up of 13 amino acids. V dropped 5 bases and J dropped 3 bases, with 14 bases sitting between them. Germline loops: CDR1 DFQATT, CDR2 SNEGSKA (reference sequence). CDR3 sequence (DNA): TGCAGTGCTGCCGGGCCTGAGCACTACGAGCAGTACTTC. Amino acids: CSAAGPEHYEQYF.

The chain uses TRBV7-2 and TRBJ2-5; D is perhaps TRBD1 (6 bases). Looked up from germline, CDR1 is SGHTA and CDR2 is FQGNSA. This CDR3 has 14 residues. Trimming stripped 5 bases from V and 1 base from J, with 11 bases between. The CDR3 reads CASSPQGLQETQYF. The CDR3 DNA is TGTGCCAGCAGCCCACAGGGTCTCCAAGAGACCCAGTACTTC.

This chain connects TRBV6-1 to TRBJ2-5; 7 bases line up with TRBD2. Trimming at V came to 1 base and at J to 0 bases, leaving 2 bases not matched to a gene. The CDR3 has 15 amino acids. CDR1 is MNHNS, CDR2 SASEGT, per germline. CDR3 loop: CASSEGLADQETQYF. The DNA for the CDR3 is TGTGCCAGCAGTGAAGGGCTAGCGGACCAAGAGACCCAGTACTTC.

The rearrangement joins TRBV4-1 to TRBJ1-5; D perhaps matches TRBD1 (6 bases). The CDR3 totals 13 residues. Trimming left V 4 bases short and J 4 bases short, with 8 bases between. CDR1 and CDR2 from the germline V gene are MGHRA and YSYEKL. CDR3 in amino acids: CASSRTANQPQHF. CDR3 DNA sequence: TGCGCCAGCAGCCGGACAGCTAATCAGCCCCAGCATTTT.

Many counts were recorded for this clonotype. The chain joins TRBV28 to TRBJ2-1; 7 bases align to TRBD2. Germline values: CDR1 MDHEN, CDR2 SYDVKM. The CDR3 length is 15 residues. The ends lost 2 bases at V and 5 bases at J; junction bases unmatched: 6. DNA for the CDR3: TGTGCCAGCAGTTTAGAGCTAGCGGAACACAATGAGCAGTTCTTC. It codes for CASSLELAEHNEQFF.

The chain links TRBV7-8 to TRBJ1-2; the match to TRBD1 covers 8 bases. J gave up 3 bases and V 1 base, and 4 bases lay outside the gene matches. Germline V gene lookup returns CDR1 SGHVS and CDR2 FQNEAQ. The CDR3 runs 15 residues. CDR3 in DNA: TGTGCCAGCAGCTTAGGGACAGGGTCGGACTATGGCTACACCTTC. This translates into CASSLGTGSDYGYTF.

This chain uses TRBV5-6 with TRBJ1-1; 8 bases are a match to TRBD1. The junction had 4 bases not matched to a gene; V was cut back by 2 bases and J by 4 bases. The germline V gene encodes CDR1 SGHDT and CDR2 YYEEEE. This CDR3 contains 14 residues. For the CDR3, the DNA is TGTGCCAGCAGCTTCTGGACAGGGCGCACTGAAGCTTTCTTT. Translation: CASSFWTGRTEAFF.

This clonotype was seen at least ten times. This sequence joins TRBV7-2 and TRBJ2-3, with D uncertain. Germline V CDR1 and CDR2: SGHTA, FQGNSA. V was shortened by 5 bases and J by 0 bases, with 6 bases between the two germline ends. This CDR3 is 13 amino acids long. The DNA of the CDR3 is TGTGCCAGCAGCCCCTGGAGCACAGATACGCAGTATTTT. Translated, it gives CASSPWSTDTQYF.

This clonotype was counted a few times. V is TRBV7-3 and J is TRBJ2-1; TRBD2 agrees at 15 bases. In germline, CDR1 is SGHTA, CDR2 FQGTGA. V shed 4 bases and J 0 bases; nucleotides not matched to a gene: 4. CDR3 length: 18 residues. The CDR3 nucleotides read TGTGCCAGCAGCTCCGGGACTAGCGGGGGGAGCTCCTACAATGAGCAGTTCTTC. The encoded protein is CASSSGTSGGSSYNEQFF.